A selection of T cell receptor beta chains follows, all from one sample in a study of cytomegalovirus exposure and HLA in healthy donors. Libraries were prepared by immunoSEQ multiplex PCR; TCRdb keeps only in-frame clonotypes and omits some of them. This table has approximately 120,000 clones, roughly 80% appearing once. Sequenced: PBMCs. These receptors all come from a man aged 18-30 years in good health and CMV-seronegative. The CDR3 runs from the conserved cysteine through the conserved F or W. Each record gives: J gene, clone size, D gene, V gene, CDR3 DNA, CDR3 protein. The D gene is left open where the match is weak. Clone size is shown for a subset of rows, as once, few, many or a class of expanded clone.

j_gene: TRBJ2-5; abundance: -; d_gene: TRBD2; v_gene: TRBV5-1; CDR3nt: TGCGCCACCTCTTTAGATGGTAGACTAGCGGGGAAAGAGACCCAGTACTTC; CDR3aa: CATSLDGRLAGKETQYF
j_gene: TRBJ2-5; abundance: -; d_gene: -; v_gene: TRBV11-2; CDR3nt: TGTGCCAGCAGCTTCAAAGAGACCCAGTACTTC; CDR3aa: CASSFKETQYF
j_gene: TRBJ1-1; abundance: -; d_gene: TRBD1; v_gene: TRBV7-8; CDR3nt: TGTGCCAGCAGCTGGGACAGGGCTATGAACACTGAAGCTTTCTTT; CDR3aa: CASSWDRAMNTEAFF
j_gene: TRBJ1-5; abundance: -; d_gene: -; v_gene: TRBV9; CDR3nt: TGTGCCAGCAGCGGACCGGGGAATAGCAATCAGCCCCAGCATTTT; CDR3aa: CASSGPGNSNQPQHF
j_gene: TRBJ1-5; abundance: -; d_gene: TRBD1; v_gene: TRBV23-1; CDR3nt: TGCGCCAGCAGCCTAAAAGGGGACAGGGGACAGCCCCAGCATTTT; CDR3aa: CASSLKGDRGQPQHF
j_gene: TRBJ1-2; abundance: few; d_gene: -; v_gene: TRBV28; CDR3nt: TGTGCCAGCAGTTTAGCAGGGGCGCGGTACTATGGCTACACCTTC; CDR3aa: CASSLAGARYYGYTF
j_gene: TRBJ2-1; abundance: -; d_gene: TRBD2; v_gene: TRBV12-5; CDR3nt: TGTGCTAGTGGTTTCGGCGGGGGGAGCTCCTACAATGAGCAGTTCTTC; CDR3aa: CASGFGGGSSYNEQFF
j_gene: TRBJ1-1; abundance: -; d_gene: -; v_gene: TRBV4-3; CDR3nt: TGCGCCAGCAGCCAAGAGGTCGGACTGACCACTGAAGCTTTCTTT; CDR3aa: CASSQEVGLTTEAFF
j_gene: TRBJ1-1; abundance: -; d_gene: -; v_gene: TRBV19; CDR3nt: TGTGCCAGTAGTCCTCTCCAGGGAAGGGGCACTGAAGCTTTCTTT; CDR3aa: CASSPLQGRGTEAFF
j_gene: TRBJ1-5; abundance: -; d_gene: -; v_gene: TRBV19; CDR3nt: TGTGCCAGTAGTATAGAGAGAGGAGCTTTGAATCAGCCCCAGCATTTT; CDR3aa: CASSIERGALNQPQHF
j_gene: TRBJ1-3; abundance: few; d_gene: TRBD1; v_gene: TRBV19; CDR3nt: TGTGCCAGTAGTATAGACCCCCAACAGGGGGAGAACACCATATATTTT; CDR3aa: CASSIDPQQGENTIYF
j_gene: TRBJ2-2; abundance: once; d_gene: TRBD1; v_gene: TRBV6-5; CDR3nt: TGTGCCAGCAGTTACGGCAGGGGGCGTATCGGGGAGCTGTTTTTT; CDR3aa: CASSYGRGRIGELFF
j_gene: TRBJ2-3; abundance: -; d_gene: TRBD1; v_gene: TRBV7-2; CDR3nt: TGTGCCAGCAGCTTAGGGGGGAGACAGGGGGCAGATACGCAGTATTTT; CDR3aa: CASSLGGRQGADTQYF
j_gene: TRBJ2-7; abundance: -; d_gene: TRBD2; v_gene: TRBV7-9; CDR3nt: TGTTCCAGCAGCGGGAACCAGCGGGGGATATACGAGCAGTACTTC; CDR3aa: CSSSGNQRGIYEQYF
j_gene: TRBJ2-3; abundance: -; d_gene: TRBD2; v_gene: TRBV2; CDR3nt: TGTGCCAGCAATCAGGGCACTAGCGGGGGGAATACGCAGTATTTT; CDR3aa: CASNQGTSGGNTQYF
j_gene: TRBJ1-1; abundance: -; d_gene: -; v_gene: TRBV27; CDR3nt: TGTGCCAGCAGTTTAGGACGGGGGGGCGAAGAACCGGTAGGCACTGAAGCTTTCTTT; CDR3aa: CASSLGRGGEEPVGTEAFF
j_gene: TRBJ1-3; abundance: -; d_gene: -; v_gene: TRBV28; CDR3nt: TGTGCCAGCAGTCCCTCCCCTAGTGGAAACACCATATATTTT; CDR3aa: CASSPSPSGNTIYF
j_gene: TRBJ1-2; abundance: -; d_gene: TRBD1; v_gene: TRBV19; CDR3nt: TGTGCCAGTAGTATAGGGGGGGACAGGGCGCATGGCTACACCTTC; CDR3aa: CASSIGGDRAHGYTF
j_gene: TRBJ2-7; abundance: -; d_gene: TRBD1; v_gene: TRBV5-1; CDR3nt: TGCGCCAGCAGGGGCGGGACAGGGGTACTCGAGCAGTACTTC; CDR3aa: CASRGGTGVLEQYF
j_gene: TRBJ1-6; abundance: -; d_gene: -; v_gene: TRBV25-1; CDR3nt: TGTGCCAGCAGTGTCGACAGCTCCTATAATTCACCCCTCCACTTT; CDR3aa: CASSVDSSYNSPLHF
j_gene: TRBJ2-1; abundance: -; d_gene: TRBD2; v_gene: TRBV7-9; CDR3nt: TGTGCCAGCAGTCCGGGGGGCAATGAGCAGTTCTTC; CDR3aa: CASSPGGNEQFF
j_gene: TRBJ2-1; abundance: few; d_gene: -; v_gene: TRBV10-3; CDR3nt: TGTGCCATCAGTTCCTCCGAGGCGGGTTACAATGAGCAGTTCTTC; CDR3aa: CAISSSEAGYNEQFF
j_gene: TRBJ2-7; abundance: -; d_gene: TRBD2; v_gene: TRBV7-3; CDR3nt: TGTGCCAGCAGCCGCCCCCCTTTGGCGGGGGGGCTCTACGAGCAGTACTTC; CDR3aa: CASSRPPLAGGLYEQYF
j_gene: TRBJ2-5; abundance: -; d_gene: TRBD1; v_gene: TRBV25-1; CDR3nt: TGTGCCAGCAGTGAGAAAATGGGACAGTCGAAAGAGACCCAGTACTTC; CDR3aa: CASSEKMGQSKETQYF
j_gene: TRBJ2-1; abundance: -; d_gene: TRBD2; v_gene: TRBV9; CDR3nt: TGTGCCAGCAGCCCGCGGACTAGCGGGGGTGATGAGCAGTTCTTC; CDR3aa: CASSPRTSGGDEQFF
j_gene: TRBJ1-1; abundance: -; d_gene: TRBD1; v_gene: TRBV5-1; CDR3nt: TGCGCCAGCAGCTTGGCCTCCGGGACAGGGAACACTGAAGCTCTCTTT; CDR3aa: CASSLASGTGNTEALF
j_gene: TRBJ2-7; abundance: few; d_gene: TRBD1; v_gene: TRBV11-2; CDR3nt: TGTGCCAGCAGCTTGGGTACAGGGGGCTCCAGCTCCTACGAGCAGTACTTC; CDR3aa: CASSLGTGGSSSYEQYF
j_gene: TRBJ2-1; abundance: -; d_gene: -; v_gene: TRBV6-6; CDR3nt: TGTGCCAGCAGTTACGGGCCCAATGAGCAGTTCTTC; CDR3aa: CASSYGPNEQFF
j_gene: TRBJ2-3; abundance: once; d_gene: -; v_gene: TRBV4-1; CDR3nt: TGCGCCAGCAGCCAAGATCGTTTATACACAGATACGCAGTATTTT; CDR3aa: CASSQDRLYTDTQYF
j_gene: TRBJ2-1; abundance: -; d_gene: -; v_gene: TRBV13; CDR3nt: TGTGCCAGCAGCCCAAGGCCCCGGGGTAACTACAATGAGCAGTTCTTC; CDR3aa: CASSPRPRGNYNEQFF
j_gene: TRBJ1-1; abundance: -; d_gene: -; v_gene: TRBV9; CDR3nt: TGTGCCAGCAGCGTATCAACGGGGGTGAACACTGAAGCTTTCTTT; CDR3aa: CASSVSTGVNTEAFF
j_gene: TRBJ2-5; abundance: once; d_gene: -; v_gene: TRBV12-5; CDR3nt: TGTGCTAGTGGTTTGCGAGAGACCCAGTACTTC; CDR3aa: CASGLRETQYF
j_gene: TRBJ1-2; abundance: -; d_gene: -; v_gene: TRBV9; CDR3nt: TGTGCCAGCAGCGTAGACAGGGAGGGCGGCTACACCTTC; CDR3aa: CASSVDREGGYTF
j_gene: TRBJ1-4; abundance: -; d_gene: TRBD1; v_gene: TRBV7-9; CDR3nt: TGTTCCAGCAGCGATGACAGGGCGCTGAGGGAAAAACTGTTTTTT; CDR3aa: CSSSDDRALREKLFF
j_gene: TRBJ1-2; abundance: -; d_gene: -; v_gene: TRBV9; CDR3nt: TGTGCCAGCAGCGGACCGAGGACAGACCTCTATGGCTACACCTTC; CDR3aa: CASSGPRTDLYGYTF
j_gene: TRBJ1-2; abundance: -; d_gene: -; v_gene: TRBV23-1; CDR3nt: TGCGCCCACCAAGGAGGAGGTTTTTCTAACTATGGCTACACCTTC; CDR3aa: CAHQGGGFSNYGYTF
j_gene: TRBJ2-3; abundance: -; d_gene: TRBD2; v_gene: TRBV27; CDR3nt: TGTGCCAGCAGCCCCGGACTAGCGGGGCTATTAAATACGCAGTATTTT; CDR3aa: CASSPGLAGLLNTQYF
j_gene: TRBJ2-6; abundance: once; d_gene: -; v_gene: TRBV5-4; CDR3nt: TGTGCCAGCAGCTTGCCCAGGGCCAACGTCCTGACTTTC; CDR3aa: CASSLPRANVLTF
j_gene: TRBJ2-1; abundance: -; d_gene: TRBD1; v_gene: TRBV9; CDR3nt: TGTGCCAGCAGCCGTACTCGTACAGGGGGTCTCAATGAGCAGTTCTTC; CDR3aa: CASSRTRTGGLNEQFF
j_gene: TRBJ2-3; abundance: few; d_gene: TRBD1; v_gene: TRBV18; CDR3nt: TGTGCCAGCTCAACCGGGACAGGTACAGATACGCAGTATTTT; CDR3aa: CASSTGTGTDTQYF
j_gene: TRBJ2-1; abundance: few; d_gene: TRBD1; v_gene: TRBV6-5; CDR3nt: TGTGCCAGCAGTTACGGGGACAGGGCTTTAAATGAGCAGTTCTTC; CDR3aa: CASSYGDRALNEQFF
j_gene: TRBJ1-4; abundance: once; d_gene: TRBD1; v_gene: TRBV27; CDR3nt: TGTGCCAGCAAATGGACAGGGGCTGAAAAACTGTTTTTT; CDR3aa: CASKWTGAEKLFF
j_gene: TRBJ1-4; abundance: -; d_gene: -; v_gene: TRBV6-1; CDR3nt: TGTGCCACCGACAGTTATGAAAAACTGTTTTTT; CDR3aa: CATDSYEKLFF
j_gene: TRBJ1-1; abundance: -; d_gene: -; v_gene: TRBV2; CDR3nt: TGTGCCAGCACCCCGACGGGGGTGAACACTGAAGCTTTCTTT; CDR3aa: CASTPTGVNTEAFF
j_gene: TRBJ1-2; abundance: once; d_gene: -; v_gene: TRBV5-6; CDR3nt: TGTGCCAGCAGCGTCTCCCTGGGGCTCGGCTATGGCTACACCTTC; CDR3aa: CASSVSLGLGYGYTF
j_gene: TRBJ2-6; abundance: few; d_gene: -; v_gene: TRBV25-1; CDR3nt: TGTGCCAGCAGTCGGGGTTCCTCTGGGGCCAACGTCCTGACTTTC; CDR3aa: CASSRGSSGANVLTF
j_gene: TRBJ1-2; abundance: -; d_gene: TRBD1; v_gene: TRBV7-9; CDR3nt: TGTGCCAGCAGCTTTAGGGGACAGGGTGACGGCTACACCTTC; CDR3aa: CASSFRGQGDGYTF